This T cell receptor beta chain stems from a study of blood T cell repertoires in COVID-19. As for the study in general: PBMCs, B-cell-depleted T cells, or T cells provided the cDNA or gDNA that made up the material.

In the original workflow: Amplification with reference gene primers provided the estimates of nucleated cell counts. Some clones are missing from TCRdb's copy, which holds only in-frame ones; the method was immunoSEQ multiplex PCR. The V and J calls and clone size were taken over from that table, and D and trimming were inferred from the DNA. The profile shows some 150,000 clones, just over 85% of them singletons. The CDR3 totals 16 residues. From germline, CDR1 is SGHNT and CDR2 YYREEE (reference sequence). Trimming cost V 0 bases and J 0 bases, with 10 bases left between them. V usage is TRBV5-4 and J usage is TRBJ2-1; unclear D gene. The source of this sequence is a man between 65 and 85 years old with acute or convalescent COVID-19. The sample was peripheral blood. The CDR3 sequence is CASSLGAANSYNEQFF. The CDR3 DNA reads TGTGCCAGCAGCTTGGGGGCTGCAAACTCCTACAATGAGCAGTTCTTC.